This T cell receptor (beta chain) is from a study of human versus mouse CDR3 diversity and MHC coevolution. Study-level points and caveats: By iCHAO1, human TCR beta clonotypes numbered about 1.5 million, the most.

This table comes from immunoSEQ multiplex PCR, and its TCRdb copy is limited to in-frame clones, with some not included. The data hold roughly 80,000 clones, with 85% to 95% observed a single time. For this clone: Its antigen remains unknown.

Cells were CD45RO-negative CD62L-positive naive CD4 T cells sorted from PBMCs. Trimming took off 0 bases at V and 9 bases at J, with 8 bases between the two ends. This CDR3 spans 11 amino acids. Germline V gives CDR1 GTSNPN, CDR2 SVGIG (reference sequence). The origin of this receptor is a person aged 25 to 75 in good health. Sequencing input: naive CD4+ T cells from blood. Subset reported: CD45RO-negative CD62L-positive naive CD4 T cells. The chain couples TRBV30 to TRBJ1-2; D is unclear. CDR3 region: CAWSVVGSYTF. The CDR3 DNA is TGTGCCTGGAGTGTAGTCGGGAGCTACACCTTC.